This TCR beta chain originates from a study of cytomegalovirus exposure and HLA in healthy donors. Overall study results and limits: According to a subsequent analysis, TCR clusters identified in the first cohort showed a tendency to co-occur across the approximately 120 validation repertoires.

This CDR3 has 15 residues. Germline loops: CDR1 LNHDA, CDR2 SQIVND (reference sequence). This clone was observed once. The antigen remains undetermined. Profiled with immunoSEQ multiplex PCR; TCRdb holds only in-frame clones, not every one. The sample carries fewer than 100,000 clones, 94% recorded once. The gene calls are TRBV19 and TRBJ2-5; 7 bases are shared with TRBD1. The J call is in doubt because the DNA end fits TRBJ2-7 better. The clonotype originates from a woman younger than 35 in good health and CMV-seronegative. The source material was PBMCs. The DNA for the CDR3 is TGTGCCAACTGCCCCTCCCGGGACAGTACCTACGAGCAGTACTTC. This sequence encodes CANCPSRDSTYEQYF.